The source of this T cell receptor (beta chain) is a study of T cell responses to AZD1222 COVID-19 vaccine. Notes on this clone: Antigen specificity is unknown.

Sequencing used immunoSEQ multiplex PCR; TCRdb keeps in-frame clones, though not all of them. The table includes fewer than 90,000 clones, around 83% detected once. Pooled together were second doses at about 4 or about 12 weeks. Broader study findings: The repertoires were collected only after the peak T cell response. The donor cohort was predominantly white British with a female majority, and clonal diversity may have been underestimated.

This CDR3 region has 12 residues. V was pared by 0 bases and J by 6 bases, with 0 bases of the junction left unmatched. Germline V gene data show CDR1 as GTSNPN and CDR2 as SVGIG (reference sequence). The rearrangement links TRBV30 to TRBJ2-7; 9 bases fit TRBD2. The clonotype was recovered from an adult who received the AZD1222 COVID-19 vaccine. Sequencing used peripheral blood, obtained 28 days after the second AZD1222 dose. CDR3 DNA sequence: TGTGCCTGGAGTGTACTAGCGGGCGAGCAGTACTTC. It is translated as CAWSVLAGEQYF.